The rows below give T cell receptor beta chains drawn from one sample of a study of post-analysis software for immune sequencing data. TCRdb reprocessed the PCR reads with MiXCR, giving one entry per CDR3 protein. The sample shows about 260,000 distinct CDR3 sequences, 35% to 40% of them seen only once. The sequenced sample was blood. The receptors here all came from a girl aged 10 to 17 with multiple sclerosis. Both conserved end residues are part of each CDR3. A D gene is named only where the DNA matches it firmly. Only some rows state a clone size, as once, few, many or a class for expanded clones.

J: TRBJ1-1; D: TRBD1; size: few; V: TRBV29-1; DNA: TGCAGCGTTGAAGTGGCGGGACAGATGAACACTGAAGCTTTCTTT; CDR3: CSVEVAGQMNTEAFF
J: TRBJ1-2; D: NA; size: NA; V: TRBV29-1; DNA: TGCAGCGTTGAAACCCCTAACTATGGCTACACCTTC; CDR3: CSVETPNYGYTF
J: TRBJ2-7; D: NA; size: NA; V: TRBV5-6; DNA: TGTGCCAGCAGCAGATCCGGTTCCCCCTACGAGCAGTACTTC; CDR3: CASSRSGSPYEQYF
J: TRBJ2-3; D: NA; size: many; V: TRBV7-2; DNA: TGTGCCAGCAGCTTAGCTTTGGTCACTTCCCACACAGATACGCAGTATTTT; CDR3: CASSLALVTSHTDTQYF
J: TRBJ1-5; D: TRBD1; size: many; V: TRBV5-1; DNA: TGCGCCAGCAGCTTGGCAATGGAGGACAGGGAGCTCCGGCAGCCCCAGCATTTT; CDR3: CASSLAMEDRELRQPQHF
J: TRBJ2-7; D: NA; size: NA; V: TRBV7-3; DNA: TGTGCCAGCAGCTTAAACGGGATTCAGGACGAGCAGTACTTC; CDR3: CASSLNGIQDEQYF
J: TRBJ2-3; D: NA; size: many; V: TRBV7-9; DNA: TGTGCCAGCAGTTTTGGAAGGCTAGGCGGCAGCACAGATACGCAGTATTTT; CDR3: CASSFGRLGGSTDTQYF
J: TRBJ2-3; D: NA; size: many; V: TRBV20-1; DNA: TGCAGTGCTAGAGGGGGAGTGGCAGATACGCAGTATTTT; CDR3: CSARGGVADTQYF
J: TRBJ2-3; D: NA; size: many; V: TRBV7-8; DNA: TGTGCCAGCAGCTTGTACCTGACGCGCACAGATACGCAGTATTTT; CDR3: CASSLYLTRTDTQYF
J: TRBJ2-3; D: TRBD2; size: NA; V: TRBV9; DNA: TGTGCCAGCAGCGTAGTCTCTAGCGGGGGGATAACAGATACGCAGTATTTT; CDR3: CASSVVSSGGITDTQYF
J: TRBJ2-1; D: NA; size: NA; V: TRBV4-1; DNA: TGCACCAGCAGCCAAGATAGGGGCGATGAGCAGTTCTTC; CDR3: CTSSQDRGDEQFF
J: TRBJ2-7; D: TRBD2; size: NA; V: TRBV24-1; DNA: TGTGCCACCAGTGACCCACCACCGGGACTAGCGGGAGGGACCGACGAGCAGTACTTC; CDR3: CATSDPPPGLAGGTDEQYF